This T cell receptor (beta chain) is drawn from a study of blood T cell repertoires in COVID-19. Study background: T cells, B-cell-depleted T cells, or PBMCs supplied cDNA or gDNA.

The junction had 2 bases not matched to a gene; V was cut back by 3 bases and J by 2 bases. Germline CDR1 is SGHRS and CDR2 is YFSETQ. This CDR3 is 14 amino acids long. Only in-frame clones appear in the TCRdb table, and some are missing; sequencing was by immunoSEQ multiplex PCR. The sample carries around 140,000 clones, 84% recorded once. The receptor was derived from a woman older than 75 with acute or convalescent COVID-19. Sequenced: peripheral blood. The V call is TRBV5-1, the J call TRBJ2-7, with 10 nucleotides matching TRBD1. The CDR3 is CASSSGTGAYEQYF. In DNA, the CDR3 is TGCGCCAGCAGCTCCGGGACAGGGGCCTACGAGCAGTACTTC.